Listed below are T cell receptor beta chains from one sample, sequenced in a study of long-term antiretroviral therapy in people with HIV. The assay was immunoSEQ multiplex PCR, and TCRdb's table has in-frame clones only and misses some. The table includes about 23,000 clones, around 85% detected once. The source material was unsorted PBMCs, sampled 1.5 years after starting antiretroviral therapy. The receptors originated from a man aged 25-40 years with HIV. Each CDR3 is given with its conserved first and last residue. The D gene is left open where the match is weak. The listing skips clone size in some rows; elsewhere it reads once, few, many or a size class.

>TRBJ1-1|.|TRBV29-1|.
TGCAGCGTTGAGTATTTGCAGGGGTGGTTGGACACTGAAGCTTTCTTT
CSVEYLQGWLDTEAFF
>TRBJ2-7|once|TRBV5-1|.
TGCGCCAGCGGCGGGGGCCCTAACGGCGAGCAGTACTTC
CASGGGPNGEQYF
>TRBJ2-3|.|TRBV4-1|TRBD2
TGCGCCAGCTCTCCACTAGCGGGGGGGTTCACAGATACGCAGTATTTT
CASSPLAGGFTDTQYF
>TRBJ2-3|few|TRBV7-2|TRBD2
TGTGCCAGCAGCTCCCTAGCGGGAGTGAGGACAGATACGCAGTATTTT
CASSSLAGVRTDTQYF
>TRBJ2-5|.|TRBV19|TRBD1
TGTGCCAGTAGCCAACCGGGACAGCAAGAGACCCAGTACTTC
CASSQPGQQETQYF
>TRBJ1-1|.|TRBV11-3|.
TGTGCCAGCAGCTTAAGTCCGAACACTGAAGCTTTCTTT
CASSLSPNTEAFF
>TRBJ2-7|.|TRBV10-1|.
TGCGCCAGCAGTGACCAACAGGGAAACGAGCAGTACTTC
CASSDQQGNEQYF
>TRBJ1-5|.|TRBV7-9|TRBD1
TGTGCCAGCAGCTTAATGGGACAGGGAATTGATCAGCCCCAGCATTTT
CASSLMGQGIDQPQHF
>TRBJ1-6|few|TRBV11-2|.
TGTGCCAGCTGTAGGGCACTAGGCTCACCCCTCCACTTT
CASCRALGSPLHF
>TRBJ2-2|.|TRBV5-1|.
TGCGCCAGCAGCTTAGGGGACACCGGGGAGCTGTTTTTT
CASSLGDTGELFF
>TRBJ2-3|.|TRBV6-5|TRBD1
TGTGCCAGCAGCAGGGGGAGCACAGATACGCAGTATTTT
CASSRGSTDTQYF
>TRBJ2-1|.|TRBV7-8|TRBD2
TGTGCCAGCAGCTCCGTCAGTAGCGGGAGGATCAATGAGCAGTTCTTC
CASSSVSSGRINEQFF